The rows below give T cell receptor beta chains drawn from one sample of a study of shared clonotypes between healthy human individuals. Method: immunoSEQ multiplex PCR; TCRdb's copy keeps in-frame clones and lacks some. The table has around 750,000 clones, under 80% seen once. Sequencing was performed on memory CD4+ T cells sorted from blood. These receptors all stem from a woman in her 30s in good health. CDR3s leave out the opening cysteine and the closing phenylalanine or tryptophan. Fields, in order: V gene, J gene, CDR3 protein.

TRBV2	TRBJ1-4	ASNRDRGQGEKLF
TRBV6-6	TRBJ1-3	ASIATGSGNTIY
TRBV2	TRBJ1-5	ASSAGKVVRSSNQPQH
TRBV5-4	TRBJ2-2	ASSLEPANTGELF
TRBV28	TRBJ2-1	ASSLQNHEQF
TRBV10-2	TRBJ1-5	ASSPGRQGQPQH
TRBV5-1	TRBJ1-1	ASSFDGSDYTEAF
TRBV5-4	TRBJ1-1	ASSSGGNRMNTEAF
TRBV28	TRBJ1-1	ASSLLTLVNTEAF
TRBV19	TRBJ2-1	ASTSSIAPNEQF
TRBV18	TRBJ2-3	ASSPGRSTDTQY
TRBV6-5	TRBJ1-1	ASSYGRSHTEAF
TRBV28	TRBJ1-5	ASIFSGTGDQPQH
TRBV27	TRBJ2-7	ASSSADFFPGSSYEQY
TRBV27	TRBJ2-3	ASSLMAGYTQY
TRBV18	TRBJ1-5	ASSPTGFISTQH
TRBV7-2	TRBJ2-5	ASSPQTGETQY
TRBV14	TRBJ2-3	ASSPRHGPYTQY
TRBV5-3	TRBJ1-2	ARITSGPGRDYGYT
TRBV5-1	TRBJ2-1	ASMKTGGIYNEQF
TRBV5-4	TRBJ2-1	ASYPRGGGEQF
TRBV28	TRBJ2-7	ASNTPDSYEQY
TRBV5-1	TRBJ1-2	ASSPADRAGYGYT
TRBV30	TRBJ1-5	AWSRPNQPQH
TRBV25-1	TRBJ2-1	ASSDPGTSANEQF
TRBV28	TRBJ2-1	ASSSPGTSLYNEQF
TRBV6-5	TRBJ1-1	ASSQGAEAF
TRBV5-4	TRBJ2-1	ASSSAGRYNEQF
TRBV30	TRBJ2-2	AWSTGELF
TRBV5-4	TRBJ2-5	ASSLGLQQETQY
TRBV5-1	TRBJ2-1	ASSLTDLDNEQF
TRBV21-1	TRBJ1-4	ASSKSAFREKLF
TRBV7-2	TRBJ1-4	ASSLQGGVNEKLF
TRBV19	TRBJ2-7	ASSLAGGPDEQY
TRBV28	TRBJ2-2	ASRLRGELF